Listed below are T cell receptor beta chains from one sample, sequenced in a study of T-cell memory formation after mild COVID-19. TCRdb re-analysed the 5' RACE reads in MiXCR, keeping a single row per CDR3 protein. The repertoire holds fewer than 95,000 distinct CDR3 sequences, with more than 13% as singletons. Material: PBMCs or a T cell subset sorted from them (not recorded which). Receptors originate from a young man who had mild COVID-19 (a few samples of this study predate the infection). Cell type and time point are not known. Both conserved end residues are part of each CDR3. D genes are given only for firm matches. Not all rows give a size; the values are once, few, many and, for expanded clones, a class.

abundance: few
v_gene: TRBV4-3
d_gene: TRBD1
j_gene: TRBJ1-5
CDR3nt: TGCGCCAGCAGCCAAGATCAACAGGGGAATCAGCCCCAGCATTTT
CDR3aa: CASSQDQQGNQPQHF

abundance: many
v_gene: TRBV6-6
d_gene: -
j_gene: TRBJ1-1
CDR3nt: TGTGCCAGCAGTTACTCGACAAACCCGGAAGCTTTCTTT
CDR3aa: CASSYSTNPEAFF

abundance: few
v_gene: TRBV9
d_gene: -
j_gene: TRBJ2-7
CDR3nt: TGTGCCTCGACACCGGGACCCGCTGCCTACGAGCAGTACTTC
CDR3aa: CASTPGPAAYEQYF

abundance: few
v_gene: TRBV4-3
d_gene: -
j_gene: TRBJ2-1
CDR3nt: TGCGCCAGCAGCCAAGATTGGGATTCTGATGAGCAGTTCTTC
CDR3aa: CASSQDWDSDEQFF

abundance: -
v_gene: TRBV6-6
d_gene: -
j_gene: TRBJ1-1
CDR3nt: TGTGCCAGCACGCTCGGGGGGGGTGGCACTGAAGCTTTCTTT
CDR3aa: CASTLGGGGTEAFF

abundance: -
v_gene: TRBV4-3
d_gene: -
j_gene: TRBJ2-2
CDR3nt: TGCGCCAGCAGCCAAGGCCGGGGGCTTGCCCGGGGGGAGCTGTTTTTT
CDR3aa: CASSQGRGLARGELFF

abundance: -
v_gene: TRBV6-2/TRBV6-3
d_gene: TRBD1
j_gene: TRBJ1-1
CDR3nt: TGTGCCAGCAAGGGAAGGGGGCCTCCTGAAGCTTTCTTT
CDR3aa: CASKGRGPPEAFF

abundance: few
v_gene: TRBV4-3
d_gene: TRBD1
j_gene: TRBJ2-7
CDR3nt: TGCGCCAGCAGCCAAGGGGGGACAGGGACCTACGAGCAGTACTTC
CDR3aa: CASSQGGTGTYEQYF

abundance: -
v_gene: TRBV27
d_gene: -
j_gene: TRBJ2-2
CDR3nt: TGTGCCAGCAGTTTTTCGGACCTCACCGGGGAGCTGTTTTTT
CDR3aa: CASSFSDLTGELFF

abundance: -
v_gene: TRBV12-3/TRBV12-4
d_gene: -
j_gene: TRBJ2-3
CDR3nt: TGTGCCAGCAGCCTTTGGACAGAGAGAAATACAGATACGCAGTATTTT
CDR3aa: CASSLWTERNTDTQYF

abundance: few
v_gene: TRBV5-6
d_gene: TRBD1
j_gene: TRBJ2-3
CDR3nt: TGTGCCAGCAGCTTAAAGACAGGGGCGAGCGCAGATACGCAGTATTTT
CDR3aa: CASSLKTGASADTQYF

abundance: -
v_gene: TRBV4-1
d_gene: -
j_gene: TRBJ1-6
CDR3nt: TGCGCCAGCAGCCAGGCAGGACAGTTCGATTCACCCCTCCACTTT
CDR3aa: CASSQAGQFDSPLHF

abundance: -
v_gene: TRBV28
d_gene: TRBD1
j_gene: TRBJ2-1
CDR3nt: TGTGCCAGCAGTTCATCCGGGACAGGAAACAATGAGCAGTTCTTC
CDR3aa: CASSSSGTGNNEQFF

abundance: few
v_gene: TRBV6-5
d_gene: -
j_gene: TRBJ1-1
CDR3nt: TGTGCCAGCAGTCACTTCGCCCCAAATACAGGGATCTCGGAAGCTTTCTTT
CDR3aa: CASSHFAPNTGISEAFF

abundance: -
v_gene: TRBV6-6
d_gene: -
j_gene: TRBJ2-7
CDR3nt: TGTGCCAGCAGTTACTTCGGGACCTCCTACGAGCAGTACTTC
CDR3aa: CASSYFGTSYEQYF

abundance: few
v_gene: TRBV5-1
d_gene: -
j_gene: TRBJ2-1
CDR3nt: TGCGCCAGCAGCTTGGCCCTGGCTATCGAGCAGTTCTTC
CDR3aa: CASSLALAIEQFF

abundance: -
v_gene: TRBV25-1
d_gene: -
j_gene: TRBJ1-4
CDR3nt: TGTGCCAGCAGTGAAGGTATCTCTGAAAAACTGTTTTTT
CDR3aa: CASSEGISEKLFF

abundance: many
v_gene: TRBV4-1
d_gene: -
j_gene: TRBJ2-7
CDR3nt: TGCGCCAGCAGCCAAGATCGAGGGCCCTACGAGCAGTACTTC
CDR3aa: CASSQDRGPYEQYF

abundance: once
v_gene: TRBV6-5
d_gene: -
j_gene: TRBJ1-5
CDR3nt: TGTGCCAGCAGTTACTCGGGTTTCAAGGGGTTGGATCAGCCCCAGCATTTT
CDR3aa: CASSYSGFKGLDQPQHF

abundance: many
v_gene: TRBV29-1
d_gene: TRBD1
j_gene: TRBJ2-3
CDR3nt: TGCAGCGTTGACGGGACAGGGATCACAGATACGCAGTATTTT
CDR3aa: CSVDGTGITDTQYF

abundance: few
v_gene: TRBV15
d_gene: -
j_gene: TRBJ1-5
CDR3nt: TGTGCCACCAGCAGAGTTGGCGGGTTCAATCAGCCCCAGCATTTT
CDR3aa: CATSRVGGFNQPQHF

abundance: few
v_gene: TRBV7-2
d_gene: -
j_gene: TRBJ1-4
CDR3nt: TGTGCCAGCAGCTTAGTTGGGCCGATAAATGAAAAACTGTTTTTT
CDR3aa: CASSLVGPINEKLFF

abundance: few
v_gene: TRBV6-5
d_gene: -
j_gene: TRBJ2-5
CDR3nt: TGTGCCAGCAGTCACGCGCACAGGCGGTACTTC
CDR3aa: CASSHAHRRYF

abundance: many
v_gene: TRBV6-5
d_gene: -
j_gene: TRBJ1-2
CDR3nt: TGTGCCAGCAGTCCCTCCTCCAGGGGCTATGGCTACACCTTC
CDR3aa: CASSPSSRGYGYTF

abundance: few
v_gene: TRBV4-3
d_gene: -
j_gene: TRBJ2-7
CDR3nt: TGCGCCAGCAGCCAAGATAGTACAGGGCCCTACGAGCAGTACTTC
CDR3aa: CASSQDSTGPYEQYF

abundance: few
v_gene: TRBV7-9
d_gene: -
j_gene: TRBJ1-1
CDR3nt: TGTGCCAGCCGCCCAGGGAACACTGAAGCTTTCTTT
CDR3aa: CASRPGNTEAFF